This entry lists 8 T cell receptor beta chains sequenced from one sample in a study of blood T cell repertoires in COVID-19. The repertoire was sequenced with immunoSEQ multiplex PCR; TCRdb's copy has only in-frame clones and lacks some. The profile shows about 35,000 clones, 87% of them singletons. The specimen was peripheral blood. Receptors were obtained from a human donor in a cohort sampled during active COVID-19.

This clone was detected once. This sequence joins TRBV7-2 and TRBJ2-3; 13 positions match TRBD2. This CDR3 has 18 amino acids. Germline values: CDR1 SGHTA, CDR2 FQGNSA. The ends lost 5 bases at V and 0 bases at J; junction bases unmatched: 8. The CDR3 DNA reads TGTGCCAGCAGCCCGGGACTAGCGGGGCGACTTAGCACAGATACGCAGTATTTT. This gives the protein CASSPGLAGRLSTDTQYF.

The chain couples TRBV5-8 to TRBJ1-6; no clear D gene. The germline V gene has CDR1 SGHTS and CDR2 YDEGEE. The length of the CDR3 is 12 residues. Trimming took off 1 base at V and 10 bases at J, with 6 bases between the two ends. The CDR3 here is CASSLILSPLHF. In DNA, the CDR3 is TGTGCCAGCAGCTTGATTCTGTCACCCCTCCACTTT.

This clone was seen only once. The V gene is TRBV6-5, the J gene TRBJ2-6, with a weak D call TRBD1 (6 bases). Germline CDR1 reads MNHEY; CDR2 reads SVGAGI. V was clipped by 6 bases and J by 0 bases, with 9 bases between them. The CDR3 contains 15 residues. The CDR3 loop reads CASRSGASGANVLTF. CDR3 DNA: TGTGCCAGCAGATCAGGGGCCTCTGGGGCCAACGTCCTGACTTTC.

The chain employs TRBV11-2 and TRBJ2-5; weak D call: TRBD2 (6 bases). The length of the CDR3 is 16 residues. Germline assignment: CDR1 SGHAT and CDR2 FQNNGV. Trimming removed 5 bases at V and 5 bases at J, with 21 bases between. The CDR3 nucleotides read TGTGCCAGCAGCCCGCTAGGTGCGGGGCATCAGGAGACCCAGTACTTC. The encoded protein is CASSPLGAGHQETQYF.

V usage is TRBV5-1 and J usage is TRBJ1-2; D may be TRBD1 (5 bases). CDR1 SGHRS and CDR2 YFSETQ come from the germline V gene. The CDR3 has 13 residues. The ends were cut back, 4 bases at V and 3 bases at J, with 10 bases in the middle. CDR3 protein: CASSATVDYGYTF. The CDR3 coding sequence is TGCGCCAGCAGCGCGACAGTTGACTATGGCTACACCTTC.

The gene calls are TRBV5-4 and TRBJ2-3; 11 nucleotides agree with TRBD2. Germline lookup yields CDR1 SGHNT and CDR2 YYREEE (reference sequence). The CDR3 has 16 amino acids. J gave up 5 bases and V 3 bases, and 8 bases lay outside the gene matches. This chain's CDR3 is CASSSKTSGVVDTQYF. CDR3 bases: TGTGCCAGCAGCTCCAAGACTAGCGGGGTGGTAGATACGCAGTATTTT.

This rearrangement joins TRBV21-1 to TRBJ1-2; the table gives TRBD1 as D, unverified against the DNA. TRBV21-1 is flagged as a pseudogene. The CDR3 consists of 12 residues. CDR3 protein: CASSTDSYGYTF. CDR3 in DNA: TGTGCCAGCAGCACAGATTCATATGGCTACACCTTC.

V gene TRBV5-1 combines with J gene TRBJ2-2, with 8 bases that match TRBD1. The ends lost 1 base at V and 6 bases at J; junction bases unmatched: 5. The CDR3 is 15 amino acids. CDR1 is SGHRS, CDR2 YFSETQ, per germline. In DNA form, the CDR3 reads TGCGCCAGCAGCTTGCCCGGGACAGGCGCCGGGGAGCTGTTTTTT. Protein sequence: CASSLPGTGAGELFF. The complete variable domain, with remaining parts taken from reference TRBV5-1 and TRBJ2-2, reads KAGVTQTPRYLIKTRGQQVTLSCSPISGHRSVSWYQQTPGQGLQFLFEYFSETQRNKGNFPGRFSGRQFSNSRSEMNVSTLELGDSALYLCASSLPGTGAGELFFGEGSRLTVL.